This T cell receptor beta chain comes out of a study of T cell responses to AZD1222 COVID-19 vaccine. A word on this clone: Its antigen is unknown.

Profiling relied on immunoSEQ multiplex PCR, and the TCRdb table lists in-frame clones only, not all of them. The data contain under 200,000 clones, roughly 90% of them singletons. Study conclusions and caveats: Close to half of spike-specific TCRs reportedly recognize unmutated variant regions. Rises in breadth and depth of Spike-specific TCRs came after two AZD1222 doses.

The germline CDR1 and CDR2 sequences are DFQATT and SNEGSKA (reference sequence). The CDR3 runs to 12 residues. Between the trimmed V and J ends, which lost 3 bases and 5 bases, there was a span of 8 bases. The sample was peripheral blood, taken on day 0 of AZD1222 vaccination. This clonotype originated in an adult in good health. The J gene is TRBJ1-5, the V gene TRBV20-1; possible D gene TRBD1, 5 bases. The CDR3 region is CSASRGDQPQHF. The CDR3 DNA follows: TGCAGTGCTAGTCGGGGGGATCAGCCCCAGCATTTT.